These 15 T cell receptor beta chains share one sample of origin, sequenced in a study of shared clonotypes between healthy human individuals. Produced via immunoSEQ multiplex PCR; TCRdb's table is partial and in-frame only. The sample carries over a million clones, roughly 75% recorded once. Material for sequencing was memory CD4+ T cells sorted from blood. Subset defined: CD45RA-negative fraction. The source of these receptors is a man aged 18 to 35 in good health.

This clone came up a few times. The chain employs TRBV7-9 and TRBJ1-3, with unresolved D. Germline V lookup: CDR1 SEHNR, CDR2 FQNEAQ (reference sequence). The CDR3 spans 14 residues. Between the trimmed V and J ends, which lost 5 bases and 0 bases, there was a span of 8 bases. CDR3 in DNA: TGTGCCAGCAGCCCCGGGGTCTCTGGAAACACCATATATTTT. Its translation is CASSPGVSGNTIYF.

A few counts support this clone. This chain uses TRBV4-1 with TRBJ2-1, with TRBD2 matching over 8 bases. This CDR3 spans 15 amino acids. Germline V gene sequence: CDR1 MGHRA, CDR2 YSYEKL. The J segment lost 4 bases and the V segment lost 1 base, leaving 3 bases of the junction unmatched. CDR3 DNA sequence: TGCGCCAGCAGCCAAGCGACTAGCGATTACAATGAGCAGTTCTTC. Translation: CASSQATSDYNEQFF.

The chain employs TRBV7-8 and TRBJ2-5; a possible D gene is TRBD2 (6 bases). This CDR3 is 15 amino acids long. The ends were cut back, 1 base at V and 2 bases at J, with 11 bases in the middle. Looked up from germline, CDR1 is SGHVS and CDR2 is FQNEAQ. The CDR3 loop reads CASSLEGTAQETQYF. The CDR3 DNA reads TGTGCCAGCAGCTTAGAGGGGACTGCACAAGAGACCCAGTACTTC.

To note about this clone: A read error is possible here, since a much larger clone lies one base away. The chain is built from TRBV5-6 and TRBJ2-5, with 8 bases matching TRBD1. The J call may be incorrect, as the DNA end agrees better with TRBJ2-7. Germline assignment: CDR1 SGHDT and CDR2 YYEEEE. This CDR3 is built from 13 residues. CDR3 DNA sequence: TGTGCCAGCAGCTTAGACAGGGGCTACGAGCAGTACTTC. Its translation is CASSLDRGYEQYF.

This chain links TRBV6-4 with TRBJ1-2; D is uncertain. Germline assignment: CDR1 MRHNA and CDR2 SNTAGT. The CDR3 sequence is 13 residues long. V lost 6 bases, J lost 8 bases, and 16 bases lay in between. The CDR3 here is CASSPYSGVGYTF. The CDR3 DNA reads TGTGCCAGCAGCCCCTATTCCGGGGTCGGCTACACCTTC.

This clone was recorded a few times. This rearrangement joins TRBV10-3 to TRBJ1-3, with 10 bases lining up with TRBD1. Per the germline V gene, CDR1 is ENHRY and CDR2 is SYGVKD. The junction had 5 bases not matched to a gene; V was cut back by 4 bases and J by 5 bases. The CDR3 extends over 15 amino acids. The CDR3 DNA is TGTGCCATCAGTGCTGGGACAGGGGATCGAAACACCATATATTTT. It encodes CAISAGTGDRNTIYF.

The V call is TRBV9, the J call TRBJ2-1, with TRBD2 as a possible D gene (6 bases). The CDR3 has 13 residues. V shed 4 bases and J shed 7 bases, with 12 bases lying between them. CDR1 is SGDLS and CDR2 is YYNGEE in the germline V gene. The CDR3 sequence is CASSPRGFNEQFF. For the CDR3, the DNA is TGTGCCAGCAGCCCCCGGGGGTTTAATGAGCAGTTCTTC.

This clone was picked up a small number of times. V is TRBV29-1 and J is TRBJ1-5; 9 nucleotides agree with TRBD1. The CDR3 loop spans 13 amino acids. Germline CDR1 and CDR2: SQVTM and ANQGSEA. J lost 7 bases, V lost 5 bases, and 6 bases had no gene match. CDR3 DNA: TGCAGCGTTTGGACAGGGGAGGGACAGCCCCAGCATTTT. As protein: CSVWTGEGQPQHF.

The V and J genes are TRBV6-6 and TRBJ2-5, with 11 bases matching TRBD2. Germline values: CDR1 MNHNY, CDR2 SVGAGI (reference sequence). Trimming cost V 4 bases and J 1 base; bases outside gene matches: 2. This CDR3 has 15 amino acids. The DNA of the CDR3 is TGTGCCAGCAGTTTCGGGACTAGCGGCCAAGAGACCCAGTACTTC. It specifies CASSFGTSGQETQYF.

This clone was counted only a few times. The rearrangement joins TRBV6-5 to TRBJ2-7, with TRBD2 as a possible D gene (6 bases). CDR1 is MNHEY and CDR2 is SVGAGI in the germline V gene. Trimming pared 2 bases from V and 4 bases from J, leaving 9 bases between. The CDR3 runs 13 residues. The CDR3 sequence is CASSYAGGYEQYF. Written as DNA, the CDR3 is TGTGCCAGCAGTTACGCTGGGGGGTACGAGCAGTACTTC.

The gene calls are TRBV28 and TRBJ2-7; 12 nucleotides agree with TRBD2. The CDR3 covers 15 residues. Germline values: CDR1 MDHEN, CDR2 SYDVKM. The V and J ends lost 4 bases and 3 bases, in that order; junction bases with no gene match: 4. The CDR3 bases are TGTGCCAGCAGTTGGACTAGCGGGGCCCACTACGAGCAGTACTTC. Residues: CASSWTSGAHYEQYF.

The rearrangement joins TRBV7-2 to TRBJ1-2; 7 bases fit TRBD1. The germline CDR1 and CDR2 sequences are SGHTA and FQGNSA. Losses at the gene ends were 0 bases for V and 6 bases for J; bases not matched to a gene: 4. This CDR3 contains 14 residues. The CDR3 DNA follows: TGTGCCAGCAGCTTAGCCCAGGGGGTTCATGGCTACACCTTC. Amino acids: CASSLAQGVHGYTF.

This chain uses TRBV28 with TRBJ1-3; perhaps TRBD1 as D (5 bases). This CDR3 spans 14 amino acids. V was clipped by 10 bases and J by 3 bases, with 16 bases between them. Looked up from germline, CDR1 is MDHEN and CDR2 is SYDVKM. The DNA of the CDR3 is TGTGCCACCTCTTTGGGGGTAGGTGGAAACACCATATATTTT. Encoded protein: CATSLGVGGNTIYF.

A single count supports this clone. The chain has TRBV18 and TRBJ1-4; 11 bases fit TRBD1. The V and J ends lost 4 bases and 0 bases, in that order; junction bases with no gene match: 1. This CDR3 region has 16 residues. Germline V gives CDR1 KGHSH, CDR2 LQKENI. The CDR3 DNA reads as TGTGCCAGCTCACGGACAGGGGGCTCAACTAATGAAAAACTGTTTTTT. Protein sequence: CASSRTGGSTNEKLFF.

A few counts support this clone. The chain uses TRBV5-6 and TRBJ2-6; D is ambiguous. CDR3 length: 17 amino acids. Trimming shortened V by 4 bases and J by 0 bases, and 14 bases separated the two germline ends. The germline V gene has CDR1 SGHDT and CDR2 YYEEEE. CDR3 loop: CASSPPDVYSGANVLTF. DNA for the CDR3: TGTGCCAGCAGCCCCCCCGACGTTTACTCTGGGGCCAACGTCCTGACTTTC.